These 28 T cell receptor beta chains share one sample of origin, sequenced in a study of blood T cell repertoires in COVID-19. Measured with immunoSEQ multiplex PCR; TCRdb has only the in-frame clones, and not every one. The sample shows roughly 200,000 clones, approximately 84% of them seen only once. Sequencing was done on a sample of peripheral blood. Receptor source: a man in his fifties with active or convalescent COVID-19.

This clone was counted a few times. The chain recombines TRBV19 with TRBJ2-3; weak D call: TRBD2 (6 bases). Trimming shortened V by 3 bases and J by 0 bases, and 13 bases separated the two germline ends. Germline V gene lookup returns CDR1 LNHDA and CDR2 SQIVND (reference sequence). The CDR3 sequence is 16 residues long. The CDR3 loop reads CASSMVAGGSTDTQYF. CDR3 nucleotides: TGTGCCAGTAGTATGGTGGCTGGAGGGAGCACAGATACGCAGTATTTT.

The CDR3 reads CASSPTGGGEQYF. CDR3 DNA: TGTGCCAGCAGCCCAACAGGGGGAGGGGAGCAGTACTTC. The chain links TRBV14 to TRBJ2-7, with a weak D call TRBD1 (8 bases). This CDR3 comprises 13 residues. The germline V gene has CDR1 SGHDN and CDR2 FVKESK. V lost 4 bases, J lost 7 bases, and 14 bases lay in between.

The CDR3 nucleotides are TGTGCCAGCAGTTACGCACAGCTTTCCTCCTACGAGCAGTACTTC. Protein sequence: CASSYAQLSSYEQYF. This sequence joins TRBV6-5 and TRBJ2-7; no clear D. V dropped 2 bases and J dropped 0 bases, with 11 bases sitting between them. This CDR3 is built from 15 residues. Per germline, CDR1 MNHEY and CDR2 SVGAGI.

The chain joins TRBV28 to TRBJ1-1; no clear D. The CDR3 has 14 amino acids. The ends were cut back, 4 bases at V and 4 bases at J, with 13 bases in the middle. Germline CDR1 and CDR2: MDHEN and SYDVKM. The DNA for the CDR3 is TGTGCCAGCAGTTCGGGAGGGTTGGGCACTGAAGCTTTCTTT. Translated, it gives CASSSGGLGTEAFF.

This clone was picked up a small number of times. This same CDR3 is encoded by further DNA sequences in the sample. The V and J genes are TRBV6-2 or TRBV6-3 and TRBJ1-2; D unclear. The CDR3 length is 14 residues. V shed 0 bases and J shed 2 bases, with 7 bases lying between them. Germline V gives CDR1 MNHEY, CDR2 SVGEGT. As DNA, the CDR3 is TGTGCCAGCAGTTACTCGACGGGGAACTATGGCTACACCTTC. This codes for CASSYSTGNYGYTF.

The chain links TRBV19 to TRBJ1-5; 11 positions match TRBD1. The ends lost 0 bases at V and 2 bases at J; junction bases unmatched: 6. The CDR3 runs 18 residues. The germline V gene has CDR1 LNHDA and CDR2 SQIVND (reference sequence). The CDR3 loop is CASSIDPGQGGGNQPQHF. The CDR3 DNA sequence: TGTGCCAGTAGTATAGACCCGGGACAGGGGGGTGGCAATCAGCCCCAGCATTTT.

The chain is built from TRBV5-1 and TRBJ1-3; unclear D gene. Germline V CDR1 and CDR2: SGHRS, YFSETQ. CDR3 length: 15 amino acids. Trimming took off 0 bases at V and 4 bases at J, with 11 bases between the two ends. CDR3 nucleotide sequence: TGCGCCAGCAGCTTGGAGTATCAGTCAGGAAACACCATATATTTT. This sequence encodes CASSLEYQSGNTIYF.

V is TRBV6-5 and J is TRBJ2-7, with D possibly TRBD2 on 6 matching bases. The CDR3 has 15 amino acids. V lost 5 bases, J lost 3 bases, and 17 bases lay in between. Germline-derived CDR1 and CDR2 are MNHEY and SVGAGI. The CDR3: CASSQPGGLIYEQYF. In DNA, the CDR3 is TGTGCCAGCAGTCAACCCGGGGGACTTATCTACGAGCAGTACTTC.

The gene calls are TRBV12-3 or TRBV12-4 and TRBJ2-3; D unresolved. V was pared by 6 bases and J by 2 bases, with 3 bases between. The CDR3 spans 11 residues. CDR3 residues: CASSSTDTQYF. Here the CDR3 DNA reads TGTGCCAGCAGCTCCACAGATACGCAGTATTTT.

The rearrangement uses TRBV15 and TRBJ2-3, with TRBD2 matching 8 bases. In germline, CDR1 is LNHNV, CDR2 YYDKDF (reference sequence). The V and J ends lost 0 bases and 4 bases, in that order; junction bases with no gene match: 12. The CDR3 length is 18 residues. The DNA of the CDR3 is TGTGCCACCAGCAGAGAGACTAGCGAGGGGGAAGGGGCAGATACGCAGTATTTT. Encoded protein: CATSRETSEGEGADTQYF.

The chain recombines TRBV7-8 with TRBJ1-2; TRBD1 might be the D (5 bases). CDR1 is SGHVS, CDR2 FQNEAQ, per germline. The CDR3 is 14 residues long. V lost 4 bases and J lost 7, with 16 bases in between. The CDR3 loop is CASSSSVGVGGYTF. The CDR3, as DNA: TGTGCCAGCAGCTCCTCAGTAGGGGTAGGTGGCTACACCTTC.

The V gene is TRBV11-2, the J gene TRBJ1-5; TRBD1 is a possible D gene (5 bases). Per germline, CDR1 SGHAT and CDR2 FQNNGV. This CDR3 is built from 13 residues. V gave up 5 bases and J gave up 4 bases, with 9 bases separating them. The CDR3 reads CASSPDTNQPQHF. In DNA form, the CDR3 reads TGTGCCAGCAGCCCGGACACGAATCAGCCCCAGCATTTT.

V and J are TRBV15 and TRBJ1-1; D unresolved. Trimming stripped 0 bases from V and 3 bases from J, with 8 bases between. The CDR3 spans 14 residues. CDR1 is LNHNV, CDR2 YYDKDF, per germline (reference sequence). CDR3 nucleotides: TGTGCCACCAGCAGAGAATCCCGGTACACTGAAGCTTTCTTT. It is translated as CATSRESRYTEAFF.

V and J are TRBV13 and TRBJ2-7; 13 bases are a match to TRBD2. Unmatched junction bases numbered 5, after V lost 5 bases and J lost 4 bases. Germline-derived CDR1 and CDR2 are PRHDT and FYEKMQ (reference sequence). This CDR3 is built from 15 residues. The CDR3 here is CASSQGLAGTYEQYF. In DNA form, the CDR3 reads TGTGCCAGCAGCCAGGGACTAGCGGGGACTTACGAGCAGTACTTC.

This clone turned up a few times. The rearrangement joins TRBV19 to TRBJ2-7, with a weak D call TRBD1 (6 bases). Deletions cut 8 bases from V and 6 bases from J, with 14 bases between. Germline V gene data show CDR1 as LNHDA and CDR2 as SQIVND (reference sequence). This CDR3 has 12 amino acids. The CDR3 DNA sequence: TGTGCCAGTGTGGGGGCAGGCGGCGAGCAGTACTTC. This codes for CASVGAGGEQYF.

V gene TRBV4-1 combines with J gene TRBJ1-5; 7 positions agree with TRBD1. Germline V gives CDR1 MGHRA, CDR2 YSYEKL. The CDR3 sequence is 15 residues long. Trimming at V came to 0 bases and at J to 5 bases, leaving 4 bases not matched to a gene. CDR3 protein: CASSQEGGGYQPQHF. The CDR3 bases are TGCGCCAGCAGCCAAGAAGGAGGGGGCTATCAGCCCCAGCATTTT.

The chain links TRBV30 to TRBJ1-1; no clear D gene. This CDR3 has 12 amino acids. The V gene's germline CDR1 is GTSNPN and CDR2 SVGIG (reference sequence). V gave up 6 bases and J gave up 6 bases, with 14 bases separating them. CDR3 residues: CACKDERAEAFF. The CDR3 DNA is TGTGCCTGCAAGGATGAGCGGGCTGAAGCTTTCTTT.

This chain joins TRBV6-1 and TRBJ1-3; 8 bases fit TRBD1. The CDR3 covers 16 residues. V dropped 4 bases and J dropped 2; count of bases not matched to a gene: 7. CDR1 and CDR2 (germline): MNHNS, SASEGT. The CDR3 reads CASSAIQGAAGNTIYF. In nucleotides, the CDR3 is TGTGCCAGCAGTGCGATTCAGGGGGCTGCTGGAAACACCATATATTTT.

In its sample, this clone was seen a few times. J is TRBJ2-2 and V is TRBV9; TRBD1 matches at 7 bases. The germline CDR1 and CDR2 sequences are SGDLS and YYNGEE. The CDR3 extends over 16 amino acids. The V segment lost 3 bases and the J segment 0 bases; nucleotides outside the gene matches: 5. This chain's CDR3 is CASSAGQAANTGELFF. CDR3 in DNA: TGTGCCAGCAGCGCCGGACAGGCCGCGAACACCGGGGAGCTGTTTTTT.

This clone was observed once. The V and J genes are TRBV7-3 and TRBJ2-1; TRBD1 matches at 9 bases. The germline CDR1 and CDR2 sequences are SGHTA and FQGTGA. This CDR3 region has 15 residues. The V and J ends lost 4 bases and 1 base, in that order; junction bases with no gene match: 2. The CDR3 DNA follows: TGTGCCAGCAGCTCGGACAGGGGTTCCTACAATGAGCAGTTCTTC. Protein sequence: CASSSDRGSYNEQFF.

This chain connects TRBV6-5 to TRBJ1-5; TRBD1 aligns across 9 bases. The CDR3 is 14 residues long. Germline V CDR1 and CDR2: MNHEY, SVGAGI. V lost 10 bases, J lost 5 bases, and 9 bases stayed unmatched. The CDR3 coding sequence is TGTGCCACCCTCACAGGGGGCCGTTATCAGCCCCAGCATTTT. The encoded protein is CATLTGGRYQPQHF.

The chain employs TRBV5-1 and TRBJ2-2, with 8 bases aligning to TRBD2. Germline lookup yields CDR1 SGHRS and CDR2 YFSETQ. This CDR3 is built from 17 residues. Trimming at V came to 2 bases and at J to 3 bases, leaving 9 bases not matched to a gene. CDR3 protein: CASSLPIAGSHTGELFF. The CDR3 DNA is TGCGCCAGCAGCTTACCGATAGCGGGGTCTCACACCGGGGAGCTGTTTTTT. The whole variable domain, filled in from reference TRBV5-1 and TRBJ2-2, reads KAGVTQTPRYLIKTRGQQVTLSCSPISGHRSVSWYQQTPGQGLQFLFEYFSETQRNKGNFPGRFSGRQFSNSRSEMNVSTLELGDSALYLCASSLPIAGSHTGELFFGEGSRLTVL.

V usage is TRBV4-1 and J usage is TRBJ1-3; D possibly corresponds to TRBD1 (5 bases). CDR1 MGHRA and CDR2 YSYEKL come from the germline V gene. There are 18 residues in the CDR3. Deletions cut 3 bases from V and 4 bases from J, with 22 bases between. The chain's CDR3 is CASSHPPRGGLRGNTIYF. In DNA form, the CDR3 reads TGCGCCAGCAGCCATCCCCCCCGGGGGGGGTTGAGGGGAAACACCATATATTTT.

The J gene is TRBJ2-3, the V gene TRBV6-2 or TRBV6-3, with TRBD2 matching 7 bases. From germline, CDR1 is MNHEY and CDR2 SVGEGT. This CDR3 comprises 17 residues. V was clipped by 4 bases and J by 5 bases; unmatched bases: 15. The chain's CDR3 is CASSSSSLAATEDTQYF. CDR3 bases: TGTGCCAGCAGTTCCTCCTCTCTAGCGGCGACCGAAGATACGCAGTATTTT.

The chain couples TRBV6-6 to TRBJ1-5, with 11 bases matching TRBD1. The CDR3 covers 16 residues. Germline V lookup: CDR1 MNHNY, CDR2 SVGAGI (reference sequence). The junction had 5 bases not matched to a gene; V was cut back by 2 bases and J by 5 bases. CDR3 nucleotides: TGTGCCAGCAGTTACGAGGGACAGGGGGATTATCAGCCCCAGCATTTT. Residues: CASSYEGQGDYQPQHF.

The chain employs TRBV7-9 and TRBJ1-3; possibly TRBD1 for D (6 bases). Trimming removed 4 bases at V and 1 base at J, with 11 bases between. Germline V gene lookup returns CDR1 SEHNR and CDR2 FQNEAQ (reference sequence). This CDR3 is 15 amino acids long. Here the CDR3 DNA reads TGTGCCAGCAGCTCCGACAGGAGATCTGGAAACACCATATATTTT. It specifies CASSSDRRSGNTIYF.

This sequence joins TRBV2 and TRBJ1-4; 8 positions agree with TRBD1. V dropped 7 bases and J dropped 4; count of bases not matched to a gene: 2. The length of the CDR3 is 13 residues. Looked up from germline, CDR1 is SNHLY and CDR2 is FYNNEI. The CDR3 loop reads CASKTGVNEKLFF. CDR3 bases: TGTGCCAGCAAGACAGGGGTTAATGAAAAACTGTTTTTT. Filled out from reference TRBV2 and TRBJ1-4, the complete variable domain reads EPEVTQTPSHQVTQMGQEVILRCVPISNHLYFYWYRQILGQKVEFLVSFYNNEISEKSEIFDDQFSVERPDGSNFTLKIRSTKLEDSAMYFCASKTGVNEKLFFGSGTQLSVL.

This clone was recorded only once. This sequence joins TRBV28 and TRBJ1-2, with 7 bases aligning to TRBD1. Germline values: CDR1 MDHEN, CDR2 SYDVKM. Losses at the gene ends were 2 bases for V and 5 bases for J; bases not matched to a gene: 2. The CDR3 sequence is 13 residues long. CDR3 sequence reads: CASSLQGVYGYTF. CDR3 bases: TGTGCCAGCAGTTTACAGGGGGTATATGGCTACACCTTC.